A single T cell receptor beta chain is shown here with its context. The antigen is unknown. The sample is drawn from a study of OX40 agonist ivuxolimab in advanced cancers. Study context: Checkpoint inhibitors had been given previously to 35% to 50% of patients.

The V gene end was trimmed by 6 bases and the J gene end by 1 base; junction bases not matched to a gene: 4. Germline CDR1 MDHEN, CDR2 SYDVKM. CDR3 length: 14 residues. The study's findings and limits: Doses of 0.1 to 3.0 mg/kg were accompanied by clonal expansion of CD4+ and CD8+ blood T cells by week 6.

Assay: immunoSEQ multiplex PCR; the TCRdb copy retains only in-frame clones and omits some. The sample yields about 98,000 clones, 88% seen once. This chain uses TRBV28 with TRBJ1-1; TRBD1 agrees at 8 bases. This TCR came from an adult with an advanced solid tumor such as melanoma, head and neck, liver or kidney cancer. Sample: CD4+ or CD8+ T cells sorted from blood, taken in a trial of the OX40 agonist ivuxolimab. CDR3 amino acids: CASRTGQANTEAFF. As DNA, the CDR3 is TGTGCCAGCAGGACGGGACAGGCGAACACTGAAGCTTTCTTT.